The 17 T cell receptor beta chains presented below share a single source sample, sequenced in a study of T-cell reconstitution after alpha-beta-depleted transplantation in children. TCRbeta library construction was performed incorporating unique molecular identifiers. TCRdb re-analysed the PCR reads in MiXCR, keeping a single row per CDR3 protein. Here the sample spans about 900,000 distinct CDR3 sequences, 25% to 30% being singletons. The sample here was PBMCs, mostly from graft donor cells, taken 360 days after TCRalphabeta/CD19-depleted stem cell transplant. The source is a boy less than two years old who had a stem cell transplant for SCID, so the T cells may come from the graft donor.

The table lists this clonotype with a few counts. The chain employs TRBV12-3 or TRBV12-4 and TRBJ2-2; no clear D. The V end lost 6 bases, the J end lost 7 bases, and 12 bases lay between the germline ends. The CDR3 has 13 amino acids. In nucleotides, the CDR3 is TGTGCCAGCAGAACGATAGGCGGCGGGGAGCTGTTTTTT. This sequence encodes CASRTIGGGELFF.

This chain joins TRBV7-6 and TRBJ2-1; perhaps TRBD1 as D (5 bases). Between the trimmed V and J ends, which lost 2 bases and 7 bases, there was a span of 9 bases. The CDR3 sequence is 13 residues long. Germline CDR1 reads SGHVS; CDR2 reads FNYEAQ. CDR3 protein: CASSLLGVNEQFF. The CDR3 region has the DNA TGTGCCAGCAGCTTATTAGGGGTTAATGAGCAGTTCTTC.

This clonotype was observed a handful of times. The chain carries TRBV28 and TRBJ2-2; TRBD1 matches at 7 bases. The CDR3 contains 14 residues. V lost 3 bases and J lost 7; bases outside the gene matches: 5. Germline values: CDR1 MDHEN, CDR2 SYDVKM. The CDR3 DNA follows: TGTGCCAGCAGTTTGGTACAGGGGATCGGGGAGCTGTTTTTT. Amino acid sequence: CASSLVQGIGELFF.

The chain uses TRBV5-1 and TRBJ2-1; D not resolved. This CDR3 region has 14 residues. Trimming cost V 7 bases and J 0 bases, with 11 bases left between them. The germline V gene encodes CDR1 SGHRS and CDR2 YFSETQ. The CDR3 reads CASGSGSSYNEQFF. CDR3 in DNA: TGCGCCAGCGGGTCAGGTTCCTCCTACAATGAGCAGTTCTTC.

This clonotype was found a few times. The rearrangement joins TRBV6-1 to TRBJ1-5; maybe TRBD1 (5 bases). CDR1 is MNHNS and CDR2 is SASEGT in the germline V gene. The CDR3 runs 13 residues. Trimming removed 6 bases at V and 5 bases at J, with 11 bases between. This CDR3 reads CASSRDVYQPQHF. The DNA of the CDR3 is TGTGCCAGCAGCCGGGACGTGTATCAGCCCCAGCATTTT.

This clonotype was seen only once. CDR3 amino acids: CASSSGGPPGNEQFF. The CDR3 DNA reads TGCGCCAGCAGCTCGGGGGGCCCTCCGGGCAATGAGCAGTTCTTC. This sequence joins TRBV4-1 and TRBJ2-1, with a tentative D call TRBD2 (7 bases). The CDR3 spans 15 residues. V was shortened by 5 bases and J by 6 bases, with 17 bases between the two germline ends. From germline, CDR1 is MGHRA and CDR2 YSYEKL.

This clonotype came up many times. This sequence joins TRBV7-9 and TRBJ2-7; 7 bases line up with TRBD1. Trimming cost V 3 bases and J 5 bases; bases outside gene matches: 1. The CDR3 runs to 12 residues. Germline assignment: CDR1 SEHNR and CDR2 FQNEAQ (reference sequence). This CDR3 is CASSFTGDEQYF. CDR3 nucleotides: TGTGCCAGCAGCTTTACAGGGGACGAGCAGTACTTC.

This clonotype has only one observation. V gene TRBV7-9 combines with J gene TRBJ2-7, with 8 bases lining up with TRBD2. The CDR3 covers 14 residues. V trimming: 2 bases; J trimming: 5 bases; junction bases outside the gene matches: 5. Germline CDR1 reads SEHNR; CDR2 reads FQNEAQ (reference sequence). The CDR3 nucleotides read TGTGCCAGCAGCTTATACGGGGGGGCCGACGAGCAGTACTTC. It codes for CASSLYGGADEQYF.

This chain links TRBV20-1 with TRBJ2-7; D may be TRBD1 (5 bases). The CDR3 runs to 14 residues. Trimming took off 1 base at V and 7 bases at J, with 17 bases between the two ends. Germline CDR1 DFQATT, CDR2 SNEGSKA (reference sequence). For the CDR3, the DNA is TGCAGTGCTAGAGGCGGCAGGGTTTGGGAAGAGCAGTACTTC. Amino acids: CSARGGRVWEEQYF.

This rearrangement joins TRBV12-3 or TRBV12-4 to TRBJ2-1, with 7 bases matching TRBD2. This CDR3 has 17 residues. V lost 2 bases, J lost 1 base, and 8 bases stayed unmatched. CDR3 nucleotide sequence: TGTGCCAGCAGTTTAAGGCGGGGGAGGATTTCCTACAATGAGCAGTTCTTC. This sequence encodes CASSLRRGRISYNEQFF.

This chain uses TRBV5-1 with TRBJ2-7, with TRBD1 as a possible D gene (5 bases). Germline V gene data show CDR1 as SGHRS and CDR2 as YFSETQ. The CDR3 spans 13 residues. With 0 bases removed from V and 6 bases from J, the gap between germline ends came to 10 bases. Written as DNA, the CDR3 is TGCGCCAGCAGCTTGGCCATAGGGGCCGAGCAGTACTTC. Protein product: CASSLAIGAEQYF. Based on the CDR3 plus reference TRBV5-1 and TRBJ2-7, the full variable domain is KAGVTQTPRYLIKTRGQQVTLSCSPISGHRSVSWYQQTPGQGLQFLFEYFSETQRNKGNFPGRFSGRQFSNSRSEMNVSTLELGDSALYLCASSLAIGAEQYFGPGTRLTVT.

The chain carries TRBV5-1 and TRBJ2-7; no clear D gene. The V end lost 4 bases, the J end lost 5 bases, and 13 bases lay between the germline ends. There are 13 residues in the CDR3. Germline V lookup: CDR1 SGHRS, CDR2 YFSETQ. CDR3 loop: CASSQALSHEQYF. CDR3 coding DNA: TGCGCCAGCAGCCAAGCCCTTTCCCACGAGCAGTACTTC.

This clonotype was picked up many times. This chain connects TRBV2 to TRBJ2-5; D remains unclear. The J call could be wrong; TRBJ2-3 is a better fit for the DNA end. The length of the CDR3 is 11 residues. From germline, CDR1 is SNHLY and CDR2 FYNNEI. CDR3 loop: CASSESGTQYF. In nucleotides, the CDR3 is TGTGCCAGCAGTGAGTCTGGTACGCAGTATTTT.

This clonotype occurred a few times. This rearrangement joins TRBV27 to TRBJ1-4; D may be TRBD1 (6 bases). V gave up 4 bases and J gave up 0 bases, with 9 bases separating them. Germline CDR1 is MNHEY and CDR2 is SMNVEV (reference sequence). This CDR3 is built from 15 residues. The CDR3 DNA sequence: TGTGCCAGCAGTTGGGGACATTCAACTAATGAAAAACTGTTTTTT. Amino acids: CASSWGHSTNEKLFF.

The table lists this clonotype with a few counts. The chain has TRBV15 and TRBJ2-7; 9 nucleotides match TRBD2. J gave up 5 bases and V 1 base, and 3 bases lay outside the gene matches. Germline V lookup: CDR1 LNHNV, CDR2 YYDKDF (reference sequence). This CDR3 is built from 14 residues. The DNA for the CDR3 is TGTGCCACCAGCAGAGGACTAGCGGCCGACGAGCAGTACTTC. Protein: CATSRGLAADEQYF.

This clonotype was seen a few times. Written as DNA, the CDR3 is TGCGCCAGCAGCTTAAGTTTTGGCACAGATACGCAGTATTTT. Translation gives CASSLSFGTDTQYF. The chain couples TRBV5-1 to TRBJ2-3; D is uncertain. The germline CDR1 and CDR2 sequences are SGHRS and YFSETQ. Trimming pared 2 bases from V and 1 base from J, leaving 8 bases between. CDR3 size: 14 residues.

V usage is TRBV5-1 and J usage is TRBJ2-7; D is perhaps TRBD2 (5 bases). Germline V gene sequence: CDR1 SGHRS, CDR2 YFSETQ. Between the trimmed V and J ends, which lost 3 bases and 8 bases, there was a span of 9 bases. The CDR3 contains 11 residues. CDR3 sequence reads: CASSWGDKQYF. CDR3 nucleotides: TGCGCCAGCAGCTGGGGAGACAAGCAGTACTTC.